These 8 T cell receptor beta chains were all obtained from the same sample, sequenced in a study of control samples from healthy donors and cancer patients (dated by TCRdb to the early 2020s). Library method: the immunoSEQ multiplex PCR assay. TCRdb stores this immuneACCESS table with in-frame sequences only. Part of the clones is absent; in the studies checked, under half of the shortfall reflects unresolved V genes, and no reason is known for the rest. This sample comprises some 120,000 clones, around 90% of them detected only once. The ten largest clones add up to about 2.5% of the sample. Sequenced input: blood. Every receptor here comes from a man younger than 30 in good health.

V is TRBV5-1 and J is TRBJ2-3; 8 bases line up with TRBD2. Germline V gene lookup returns CDR1 SGHRS and CDR2 YFSETQ. Trimming at V came to 4 bases and at J to 9 bases, leaving 16 bases not matched to a gene. This CDR3 is built from 16 residues. CDR3 bases: TGCGCCAGCAGCCCAGGACTAGCTTCCCCCGAAGAGACGCAGTATTTT. This encodes CASSPGLASPEETQYF.

V and J are TRBV6-4 and TRBJ2-1; TRBD2 aligns across 8 bases. Trimming at V came to 4 bases and at J to 6 bases, leaving 11 bases not matched to a gene. The germline CDR1 and CDR2 sequences are MRHNA and SNTAGT. This CDR3 spans 16 amino acids. CDR3 in amino acids: CASSASGSRLGNEQFF. Written as DNA, the CDR3 is TGTGCCAGCAGTGCAAGCGGGAGTCGTCTAGGCAATGAGCAGTTCTTC.

The chain carries TRBV14 and TRBJ1-5; no clear D gene. In germline, CDR1 is SGHDN, CDR2 FVKESK. The germline V and J ends were trimmed by 1 base and 7 bases, with 5 bases remaining between them. The CDR3 is made up of 12 amino acids. The CDR3 protein is CASSQVGQPQHF. Written as DNA, the CDR3 is TGTGCCAGCAGCCAAGTAGGGCAGCCCCAGCATTTT.

The J gene is TRBJ2-5, the V gene TRBV7-9; D possibly matches TRBD1 or TRBD2 (5 bases each). Trimming took 5 bases from V and 3 from J, leaving 10 bases between them. The germline V gene encodes CDR1 SEHNR and CDR2 FQNEAQ (reference sequence). This CDR3 contains 13 residues. CDR3 residues: CASSERGKETQYF. For the CDR3, the DNA is TGTGCCAGCAGCGAGAGGGGTAAAGAGACCCAGTACTTC.

The J gene is TRBJ1-2, the V gene TRBV11-2; TRBD1 matches 7 bases. Germline loops: CDR1 SGHAT, CDR2 FQNNGV. Trimming took 2 bases from V and 7 from J; bases not matched to a gene: 13. The CDR3 is 16 amino acids. The CDR3 reads CASSLLFEGALGGYTF. The DNA of the CDR3 is TGTGCCAGCAGCTTACTATTCGAGGGGGCATTAGGTGGCTACACCTTC.

The V and J genes are TRBV6-2 or TRBV6-3 and TRBJ2-5; D is uncertain. Germline V lookup: CDR1 MNHEY, CDR2 SVGEGT. The CDR3 sequence is 11 residues long. V gave up 4 bases and J gave up 5 bases, with 5 bases separating them. CDR3 in DNA: TGTGCCAGCAGTTTACGGGAGACCCAGTACTTC. Its translation: CASSLRETQYF.

V usage is TRBV4-2 and J usage is TRBJ1-1, with TRBD1 identical over 7 bases. The CDR3 consists of 15 residues. V gave up 3 bases and J gave up 1 base; unmatched junction bases: 5. Germline CDR1 reads LGHNA; CDR2 reads YNFKEQ. The CDR3 DNA reads TGTGCCAGCAGCCAGGAGTACAGGGGGAACACTGAAGCTTTCTTT. This codes for CASSQEYRGNTEAFF.

The chain carries TRBV6-6 and TRBJ1-5, with D unclear. Trimming took 0 bases from V and 7 from J, leaving 13 bases between them. Germline V gene lookup returns CDR1 MNHNY and CDR2 SVGAGI (reference sequence). The CDR3 contains 15 residues. The CDR3 nucleotides read TGTGCCAGCAGTTACTCCGGGCCCCTGGAGCAGCCCCAGCATTTT. It translates to CASSYSGPLEQPQHF.